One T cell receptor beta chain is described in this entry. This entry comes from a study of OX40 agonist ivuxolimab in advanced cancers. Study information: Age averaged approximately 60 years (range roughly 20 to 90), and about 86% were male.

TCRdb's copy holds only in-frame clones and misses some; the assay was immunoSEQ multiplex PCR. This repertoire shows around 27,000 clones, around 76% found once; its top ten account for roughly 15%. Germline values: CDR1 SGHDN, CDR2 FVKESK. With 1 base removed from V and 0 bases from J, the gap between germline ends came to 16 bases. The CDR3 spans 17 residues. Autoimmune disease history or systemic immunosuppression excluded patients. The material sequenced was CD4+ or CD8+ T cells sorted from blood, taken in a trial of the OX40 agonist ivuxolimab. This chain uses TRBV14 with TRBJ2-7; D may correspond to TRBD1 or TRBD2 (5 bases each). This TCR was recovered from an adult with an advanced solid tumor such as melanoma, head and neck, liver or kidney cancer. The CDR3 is CASSQVVWDGVSYEQYF. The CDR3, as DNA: TGTGCCAGCAGCCAAGTGGTATGGGACGGCGTCTCCTACGAGCAGTACTTC.